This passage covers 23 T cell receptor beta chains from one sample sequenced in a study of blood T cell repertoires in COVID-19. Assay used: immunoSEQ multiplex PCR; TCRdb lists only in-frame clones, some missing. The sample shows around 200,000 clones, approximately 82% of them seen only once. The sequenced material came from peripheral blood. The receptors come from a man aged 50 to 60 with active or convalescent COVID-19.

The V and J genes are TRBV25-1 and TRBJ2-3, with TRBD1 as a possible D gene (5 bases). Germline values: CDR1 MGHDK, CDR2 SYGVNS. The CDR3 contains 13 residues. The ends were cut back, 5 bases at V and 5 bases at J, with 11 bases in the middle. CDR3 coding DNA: TGTGCCAGCAGTTCGCGAAGGGGAGATACGCAGTATTTT. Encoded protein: CASSSRRGDTQYF.

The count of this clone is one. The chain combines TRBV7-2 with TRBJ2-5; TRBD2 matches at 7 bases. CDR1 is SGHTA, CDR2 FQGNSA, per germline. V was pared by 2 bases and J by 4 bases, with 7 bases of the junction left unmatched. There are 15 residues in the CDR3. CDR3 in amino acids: CASSLWAGGGETQYF. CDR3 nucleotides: TGTGCCAGCAGCTTATGGGCTGGGGGGGGAGAGACCCAGTACTTC.

CDR3 DNA sequence: TGCGCCAGCAGCTTCGAAACTAGCACAGATACGCAGTATTTT. Translating it yields CASSFETSTDTQYF. This chain links TRBV5-1 with TRBJ2-3; no firm D call. V lost 2 bases and J 0 bases, leaving 7 bases between the germline ends. Germline V gene sequence: CDR1 SGHRS, CDR2 YFSETQ. CDR3 length: 14 amino acids.

Written as DNA, the CDR3 is TGTGCCAGCAGCCGAGGGGGCGCGACAGGGGGCTACACCTTC. Translated, it gives CASSRGGATGGYTF. V usage is TRBV7-8 and J usage is TRBJ1-2, with 7 bases aligning to TRBD1. The germline V gene has CDR1 SGHVS and CDR2 FQNEAQ. This CDR3 contains 14 residues. Unmatched junction bases numbered 11, after V lost 5 bases and J lost 8 bases.

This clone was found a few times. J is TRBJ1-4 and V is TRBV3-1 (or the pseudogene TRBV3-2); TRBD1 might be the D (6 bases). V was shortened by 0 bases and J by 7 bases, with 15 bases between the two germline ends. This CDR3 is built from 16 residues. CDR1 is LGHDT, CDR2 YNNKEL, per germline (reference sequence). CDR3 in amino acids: CASSQDRWGRGEKLFF. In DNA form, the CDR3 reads TGTGCCAGCAGCCAAGACCGGTGGGGGCGCGGTGAAAAACTGTTTTTT.

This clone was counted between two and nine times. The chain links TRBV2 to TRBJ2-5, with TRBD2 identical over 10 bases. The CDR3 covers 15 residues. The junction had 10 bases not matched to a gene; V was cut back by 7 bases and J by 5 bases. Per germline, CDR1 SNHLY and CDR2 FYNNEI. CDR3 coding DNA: TGTGCCAGCATCGGAGGAAGCGGGAGGGCCGAGACCCAGTACTTC. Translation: CASIGGSGRAETQYF. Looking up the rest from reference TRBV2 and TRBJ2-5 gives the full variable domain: EPEVTQTPSHQVTQMGQEVILRCVPISNHLYFYWYRQILGQKVEFLVSFYNNEISEKSEIFDDQFSVERPDGSNFTLKIRSTKLEDSAMYFCASIGGSGRAETQYFGPGTRLLVL.

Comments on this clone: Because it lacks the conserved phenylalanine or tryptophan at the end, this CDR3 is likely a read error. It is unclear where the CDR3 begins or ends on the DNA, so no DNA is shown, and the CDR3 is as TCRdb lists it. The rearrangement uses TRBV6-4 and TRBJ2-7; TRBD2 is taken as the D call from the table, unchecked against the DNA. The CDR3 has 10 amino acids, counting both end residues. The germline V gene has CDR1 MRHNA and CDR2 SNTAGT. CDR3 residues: CASSVPRSPL.

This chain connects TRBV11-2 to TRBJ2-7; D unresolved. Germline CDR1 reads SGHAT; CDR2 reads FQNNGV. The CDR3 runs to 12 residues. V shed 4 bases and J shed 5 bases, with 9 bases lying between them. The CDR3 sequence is CASSSTVNEQYF. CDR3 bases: TGTGCCAGCAGCTCGACTGTTAACGAGCAGTACTTC.

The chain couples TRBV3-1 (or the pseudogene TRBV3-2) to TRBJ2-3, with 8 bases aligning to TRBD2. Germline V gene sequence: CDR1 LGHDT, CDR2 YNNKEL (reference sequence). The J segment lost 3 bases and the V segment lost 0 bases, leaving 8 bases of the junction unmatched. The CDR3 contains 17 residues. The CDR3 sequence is CASSQDPSGGATDTQYF. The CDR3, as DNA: TGTGCCAGCAGCCAAGATCCTTCCGGGGGGGCAACAGATACGCAGTATTTT.

The CDR3 spells CASSNRGAYEQYF. CDR3 nucleotide sequence: TGTGCCAGCAGTAACAGGGGGGCCTACGAGCAGTACTTC. This chain uses TRBV6-5 with TRBJ2-7, with 8 bases matching TRBD1. CDR3 length: 13 amino acids. The ends lost 5 bases at V and 2 bases at J; junction bases unmatched: 2. Germline CDR1 reads MNHEY; CDR2 reads SVGAGI.

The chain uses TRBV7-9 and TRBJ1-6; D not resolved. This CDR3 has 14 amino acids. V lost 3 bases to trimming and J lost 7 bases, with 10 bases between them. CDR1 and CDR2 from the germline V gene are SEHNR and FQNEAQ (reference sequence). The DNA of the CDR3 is TGTGCCAGCAGCTTCGTAGCAAAAAATTCACCCCTCCACTTT. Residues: CASSFVAKNSPLHF.

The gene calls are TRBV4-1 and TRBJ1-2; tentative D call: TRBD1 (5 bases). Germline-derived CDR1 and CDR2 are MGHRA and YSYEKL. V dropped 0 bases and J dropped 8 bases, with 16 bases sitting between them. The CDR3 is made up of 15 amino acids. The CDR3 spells CASSQEQEKKRGYTF. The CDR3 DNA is TGCGCCAGCAGCCAAGAACAGGAGAAGAAAAGGGGCTACACCTTC.

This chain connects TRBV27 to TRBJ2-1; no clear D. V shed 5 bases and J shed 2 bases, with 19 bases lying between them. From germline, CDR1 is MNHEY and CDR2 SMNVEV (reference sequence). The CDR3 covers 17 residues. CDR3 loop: CASSGKTSANPYNEQFF. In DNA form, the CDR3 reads TGTGCCAGCAGTGGTAAAACCTCAGCGAATCCCTACAATGAGCAGTTCTTC.

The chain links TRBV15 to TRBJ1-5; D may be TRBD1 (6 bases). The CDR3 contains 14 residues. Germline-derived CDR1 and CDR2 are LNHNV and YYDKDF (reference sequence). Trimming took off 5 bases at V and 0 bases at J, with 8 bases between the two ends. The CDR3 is CATSYRDSNQPQHF. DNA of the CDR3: TGTGCCACCAGCTACAGGGATAGCAATCAGCCCCAGCATTTT.

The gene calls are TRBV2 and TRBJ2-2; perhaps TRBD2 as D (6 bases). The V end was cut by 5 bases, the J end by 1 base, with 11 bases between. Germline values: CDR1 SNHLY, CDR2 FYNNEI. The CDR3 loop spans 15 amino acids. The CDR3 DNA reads TGTGCCAGCAGTCGTCCGGGACTGAACACCGGGGAGCTGTTTTTT. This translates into CASSRPGLNTGELFF.

The CDR3 DNA follows: TGTGCCAGCACCACAGGGCCAAGCTCCTACGAGCAGTACTTC. It is translated as CASTTGPSSYEQYF. V usage is TRBV21-1 and J usage is TRBJ2-7; the listed D gene, TRBD1, was not tested against the DNA. TRBV21-1 is shown as a pseudogene. The CDR3 runs 14 residues.

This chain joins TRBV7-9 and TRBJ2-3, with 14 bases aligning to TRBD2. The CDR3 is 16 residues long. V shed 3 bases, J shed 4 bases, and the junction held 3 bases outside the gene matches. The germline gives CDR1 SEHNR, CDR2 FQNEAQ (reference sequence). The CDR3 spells CASSFEGLAGADTQYF. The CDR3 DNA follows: TGTGCCAGCAGCTTTGAGGGACTAGCGGGAGCAGATACGCAGTATTTT.

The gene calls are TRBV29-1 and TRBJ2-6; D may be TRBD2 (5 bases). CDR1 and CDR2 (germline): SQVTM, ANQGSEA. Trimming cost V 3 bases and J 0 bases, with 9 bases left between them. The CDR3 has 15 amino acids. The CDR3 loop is CSVEGGYSGANVLTF. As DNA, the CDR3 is TGCAGCGTTGAGGGCGGGTACTCTGGGGCCAACGTCCTGACTTTC.

The CDR3 DNA reads as TGTGCCACCAGCCCCGGACTAGCGGGAGATCAGTTCTTC. It is translated as CATSPGLAGDQFF. The chain combines TRBV19 with TRBJ2-1; 13 bases are shared with TRBD2. CDR1 and CDR2 from the germline V gene are LNHDA and SQIVND (reference sequence). This CDR3 has 13 amino acids. After removal of 10 bases from V and 13 bases from J, the junction contained 10 bases not matched to a gene.

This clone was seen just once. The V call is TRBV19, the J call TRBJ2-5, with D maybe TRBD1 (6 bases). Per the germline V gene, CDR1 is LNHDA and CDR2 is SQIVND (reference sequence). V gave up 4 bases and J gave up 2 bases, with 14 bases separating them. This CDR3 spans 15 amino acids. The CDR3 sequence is CASSTRTGTQETQYF. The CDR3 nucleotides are TGTGCCAGTAGTACGAGAACGGGGACACAAGAGACCCAGTACTTC.

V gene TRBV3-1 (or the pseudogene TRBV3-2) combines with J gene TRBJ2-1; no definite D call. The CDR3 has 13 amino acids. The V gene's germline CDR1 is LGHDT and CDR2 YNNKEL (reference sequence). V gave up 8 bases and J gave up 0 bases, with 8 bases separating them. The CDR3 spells CASGLFSYNEQFF. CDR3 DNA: TGTGCCAGCGGGCTGTTCTCCTACAATGAGCAGTTCTTC.

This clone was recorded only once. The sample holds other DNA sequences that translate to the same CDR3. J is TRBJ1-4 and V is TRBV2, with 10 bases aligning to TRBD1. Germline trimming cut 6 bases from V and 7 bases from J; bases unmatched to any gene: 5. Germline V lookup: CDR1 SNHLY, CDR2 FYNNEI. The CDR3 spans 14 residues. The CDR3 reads CASSRQGASEKLFF. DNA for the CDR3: TGTGCCAGCAGCCGACAGGGGGCAAGTGAAAAACTGTTTTTT.

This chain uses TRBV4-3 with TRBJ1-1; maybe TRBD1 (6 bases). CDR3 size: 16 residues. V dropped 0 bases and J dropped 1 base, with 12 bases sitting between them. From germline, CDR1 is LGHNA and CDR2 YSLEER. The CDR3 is CASSQDYPRGNTEAFF. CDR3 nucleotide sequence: TGCGCCAGCAGCCAAGATTACCCCAGGGGGAACACTGAAGCTTTCTTT.